Presented here are 9 T cell receptor beta chains from one specimen sequenced in a study of shared clonotypes between healthy human individuals. The method was immunoSEQ multiplex PCR; TCRdb's version includes in-frame clones alone and lacks a portion of them. This sample carries some 2.1 million clones, roughly 94% of them seen once, and the ten largest clones take more than 0.1%. Source material: naive CD4+ T cells sorted from blood. Subset given: CD45RA+ positively selected. These receptors were obtained from a man aged 18 to 35 in good health.

The chain links TRBV6-1 to TRBJ1-2; maybe TRBD1 (5 bases). The CDR3 totals 15 residues. V dropped 4 bases and J dropped 4 bases, with 16 bases sitting between them. Per germline, CDR1 MNHNS and CDR2 SASEGT. The CDR3 nucleotides read TGTGCCAGCAGTGTCCAGGGAAGCGTAGGCTATGGCTACACCTTC. Protein: CASSVQGSVGYGYTF.

The V call is TRBV30, the J call TRBJ2-5; 8 bases fit TRBD2. Trimming at V came to 2 bases and at J to 5 bases, leaving 7 bases not matched to a gene. Germline CDR1 is GTSNPN and CDR2 is SVGIG (reference sequence). The CDR3 has 14 amino acids. CDR3 amino acids: CAWSNPPGGETQYF. The DNA for the CDR3 is TGTGCCTGGAGTAACCCCCCGGGGGGGGAGACCCAGTACTTC.

This sequence joins TRBV15 and TRBJ1-4; no definite D call. The germline V gene has CDR1 LNHNV and CDR2 YYDKDF (reference sequence). With 0 bases removed from V and 0 bases from J, the gap between germline ends came to 8 bases. The CDR3 has 16 amino acids. In DNA form, the CDR3 reads TGTGCCACCAGCAGAGAGAAGATTGCAACTAATGAAAAACTGTTTTTT. Translating gives CATSREKIATNEKLFF.

The chain has TRBV6-1 and TRBJ2-7; D not certain. Germline V gives CDR1 MNHNS, CDR2 SASEGT. Trimming took off 10 bases at V and 4 bases at J, with 5 bases between the two ends. The CDR3 spans 9 residues. In DNA, the CDR3 is TGTGCCAAGAAGTACGAGCAGTACTTC. Protein: CAKKYEQYF.

With respect to this clone: This CDR3 is also generated by other DNA sequences in the sample. The CDR3 nucleotides read TGTGCCAGCAGGTATTCTGGGGCCAACGTCCTGACTTTC. As protein: CASRYSGANVLTF. The chain uses TRBV6-5 and TRBJ2-6; no clear D gene. CDR1 is MNHEY and CDR2 is SVGAGI in the germline V gene. The CDR3 totals 13 residues. V was shortened by 6 bases and J by 1 base, with 4 bases between the two germline ends.

A single count supports this clone. This chain joins TRBV6-4 and TRBJ2-7; TRBD1 matches at 8 bases. The ends lost 6 bases at V and 5 bases at J; junction bases unmatched: 3. The CDR3 length is 12 residues. The germline V gene has CDR1 MRHNA and CDR2 SNTAGT. The CDR3 region has the DNA TGTGCCAGCAGACAGGGGGTGGACGAGCAGTACTTC. Translating gives CASRQGVDEQYF.

The V and J genes are TRBV5-6 and TRBJ1-6; TRBD1 matches at 8 bases. The CDR3 loop spans 15 amino acids. Losses at the gene ends were 7 bases for V and 6 bases for J; bases not matched to a gene: 9. Germline V gives CDR1 SGHDT, CDR2 YYEEEE. The DNA for the CDR3 is TGTGCCAGCCGCATCCAGGGGGCGGTTAATTCACCCCTCCACTTT. It codes for CASRIQGAVNSPLHF.

V and J are TRBV7-2 and TRBJ2-2; the match to TRBD1 covers 7 bases. Per the germline V gene, CDR1 is SGHTA and CDR2 is FQGNSA. With V trimmed by 6 bases and J by 3 bases, 7 bases remained unmatched. This CDR3 is 15 amino acids long. CDR3 coding DNA: TGTGCCAGCAGATCCCCGGGACAGCACACCGGGGAGCTGTTTTTT. Protein product: CASRSPGQHTGELFF.

This clone was seen a single time. In the same sample, other DNA sequences code for this CDR3. This rearrangement joins TRBV2 to TRBJ2-7; a possible D gene is TRBD2 (5 bases). Germline lookup yields CDR1 SNHLY and CDR2 FYNNEI. This CDR3 region has 11 residues. The V and J ends lost 6 bases and 4 bases respectively, with 7 bases between them. The CDR3 DNA is TGTGCCAGCAGACGGGGTTACGAGCAGTACTTC. Amino acids: CASRRGYEQYF.